A single T cell receptor (beta chain) is shown here with its context. Antigen: not known. This specimen comes from a study of cytomegalovirus exposure and HLA in healthy donors. Study-wide points: Presence/absence results assume similar sequencing depth per donor, which may not hold. Upon later analysis, TCR association rates were observed to vary by HLA locus, being highest for DRB1 and lowest for HLA-C. TCR sequences were mostly rare, though some public TCRs occurred in many donors.

The PCR ran on 60 Vbeta and 13 Jbeta primers. This table comes from immunoSEQ multiplex PCR, and its TCRdb copy is limited to in-frame clones, with some not included. The sample holds fewer than 100,000 clones, 7.6% seen once. Per the germline V gene, CDR1 is MNHEY and CDR2 is SMNVEV (reference sequence). The CDR3 sequence is 16 residues long. V was clipped by 4 bases and J by 4 bases; unmatched bases: 13. This TCR came from a man aged 50 to 59 in good health and CMV-seronegative. J is TRBJ2-7 and V is TRBV27; 7 positions match TRBD1. Sequencing was performed on PBMCs. This CDR3 reads CASSSRRQGSKYEQYF. CDR3 DNA: TGTGCCAGCAGTTCCCGACGACAGGGAAGTAAGTACGAGCAGTACTTC.